Below, 26 T cell receptor beta chains from the same sample are listed, as sequenced in a study of blood T cell repertoires in COVID-19. The protocol was immunoSEQ multiplex PCR, while the TCRdb copy is restricted to in-frame clones and leaves out a portion. This sample has 25,000 to 30,000 clones, with around 87% found just once. Sample: peripheral blood. These receptors all come from a human donor in a cohort sampled during active COVID-19.

The chain joins TRBV6-4 to TRBJ2-7; TRBD1 aligns across 8 bases. V shed 8 bases, J shed 3 bases, and the junction held 12 bases outside the gene matches. From germline, CDR1 is MRHNA and CDR2 SNTAGT. The CDR3 loop spans 15 amino acids. Here the CDR3 reads CASLIRDRLVYEQYF. Written as DNA, the CDR3 is TGTGCCAGCCTCATCCGGGACAGGCTTGTCTACGAGCAGTACTTC.

The rearrangement links TRBV27 to TRBJ2-7; the match to TRBD1 covers 10 bases. The junction had 6 bases not matched to a gene; V was cut back by 4 bases and J by 3 bases. From germline, CDR1 is MNHEY and CDR2 SMNVEV (reference sequence). The CDR3 runs to 15 residues. Here the CDR3 reads CASSYSGTGVYEQYF. The CDR3 DNA is TGTGCCAGCAGTTATAGCGGGACAGGGGTCTACGAGCAGTACTTC.

The rearrangement joins TRBV5-6 to TRBJ2-4, with a weak D call TRBD2 (7 bases). Germline values: CDR1 SGHDT, CDR2 YYEEEE. Trimming took 2 bases from V and 8 from J, leaving 14 bases between them. The CDR3 loop spans 14 amino acids. The CDR3 bases are TGTGCCAGCAGCTTAAAGGGGGGGATTCACATTCAGTACTTC. This codes for CASSLKGGIHIQYF.

The chain couples TRBV6-6 to TRBJ2-7, with D perhaps TRBD1 (6 bases). Looked up from germline, CDR1 is MNHNY and CDR2 is SVGAGI (reference sequence). This CDR3 has 14 residues. The V and J ends lost 6 bases and 1 base respectively, with 13 bases between them. CDR3 residues: CASREAGASYEQYF. The CDR3 DNA follows: TGTGCCAGCAGAGAGGCAGGGGCTTCCTACGAGCAGTACTTC.

The rearrangement joins TRBV20-1 to TRBJ2-7; 12 bases line up with TRBD2. Trimming cost V 3 bases and J 5 bases; bases outside gene matches: 8. Germline CDR1 and CDR2: DFQATT and SNEGSKA (reference sequence). The CDR3 runs to 15 residues. CDR3 nucleotides: TGCAGTGCTAGTAGACTAGCGGGGGCCTTCCACGAGCAGTACTTC. Its protein product is CSASRLAGAFHEQYF.

This chain joins TRBV27 and TRBJ2-1; 14 bases line up with TRBD2. Germline CDR1 is MNHEY and CDR2 is SMNVEV (reference sequence). This CDR3 contains 19 residues. The V and J ends lost 2 bases and 3 bases, in that order; junction bases with no gene match: 9. CDR3 region: CASSLEVRTSGGYYNEQFF. CDR3 nucleotides: TGTGCCAGCAGTTTAGAAGTTAGGACTAGCGGGGGGTACTACAATGAGCAGTTCTTC.

This sequence joins TRBV27 and TRBJ1-4; 8 positions match TRBD1. CDR1 is MNHEY and CDR2 is SMNVEV in the germline V gene (reference sequence). This CDR3 has 14 residues. The junction had 10 bases not matched to a gene; V was cut back by 8 bases and J by 8 bases. CDR3: CASRSSGGWEKLFF. In nucleotides, the CDR3 is TGTGCCAGCCGGAGCTCAGGGGGCTGGGAAAAACTGTTTTTT.

V is TRBV7-9 and J is TRBJ2-1; maybe TRBD2 (7 bases). V lost 5 bases and J lost 5, with 22 bases in between. Germline CDR1 and CDR2: SEHNR and FQNEAQ (reference sequence). This CDR3 region has 17 residues. The CDR3 nucleotides are TGTGCCAGCAGCCCTCCGGTGGGGAAGGGGGGGAACAATGAGCAGTTCTTC. Encoded protein: CASSPPVGKGGNNEQFF.

V and J are TRBV27 and TRBJ2-3; TRBD2 matches 11 bases. Per germline, CDR1 MNHEY and CDR2 SMNVEV (reference sequence). The trim removed 5 bases at V and 4 bases at J, leaving 5 bases unmatched. The CDR3 covers 15 residues. The CDR3 nucleotides are TGTGCCAGCAGTCTTAGCGGGGGGGCGGCAGATACGCAGTATTTT. Its protein product is CASSLSGGAADTQYF.

This sequence joins TRBV7-2 and TRBJ2-2; TRBD2 matches 13 bases. The CDR3 runs 17 residues. Unmatched junction bases numbered 7, after V lost 5 bases and J lost 4 bases. CDR1 is SGHTA, CDR2 FQGNSA, per germline. In DNA, the CDR3 is TGTGCCAGCAGCCAGACTAGCGGGGGGATGGCCACCGGGGAGCTGTTTTTT. Its protein is CASSQTSGGMATGELFF.

This clone showed up just a few times. The rearrangement links TRBV27 to TRBJ2-3; 8 bases agree with TRBD1. The V gene end was trimmed by 6 bases and the J gene end by 2 bases; junction bases not matched to a gene: 4. The germline V gene has CDR1 MNHEY and CDR2 SMNVEV (reference sequence). The CDR3 is 14 amino acids. In DNA form, the CDR3 reads TGTGCCAGCAGCCACAGGGGGTTCACAGATACGCAGTATTTT. Its protein product is CASSHRGFTDTQYF.

The chain carries TRBV7-2 and TRBJ1-6; 7 bases map to TRBD1. V dropped 3 bases and J dropped 0; count of bases not matched to a gene: 8. There are 18 residues in the CDR3. CDR1 and CDR2 from the germline V gene are SGHTA and FQGNSA. CDR3 sequence: CASSLWDRTSSYNSPLHF. The CDR3 DNA reads as TGTGCCAGCAGCTTGTGGGACAGAACATCCTCCTATAATTCACCCCTCCACTTT.

The V gene is TRBV12-5, the J gene TRBJ2-3; possible D gene TRBD2, 5 bases. The V and J ends lost 0 bases and 3 bases respectively, with 13 bases between them. CDR1 is LGHNT, CDR2 FRNRAP, per germline. This CDR3 region has 16 residues. CDR3 sequence: CASGLVLGMSTDTQYF. DNA of the CDR3: TGTGCTAGTGGTTTGGTACTCGGGATGTCTACAGATACGCAGTATTTT. The full variable domain, in which reference TRBV12-5 and TRBJ2-3 provide the parts outside the CDR3, is DARVTQTPRHKVTEMGQEVTMRCQPILGHNTVFWYRQTMMQGLELLAYFRNRAPLDDSGMPKDRFSAEMPDATLATLKIQPSEPRDSAVYFCASGLVLGMSTDTQYFGPGTRLTVL.

V gene TRBV20-1 combines with J gene TRBJ1-6, with TRBD1 identical over 7 bases. V was clipped by 3 bases and J by 9 bases; unmatched bases: 8. The CDR3 covers 14 residues. Looked up from germline, CDR1 is DFQATT and CDR2 is SNEGSKA (reference sequence). The CDR3 sequence is CSASGGQSFSPLHF. CDR3 nucleotides: TGCAGTGCTAGTGGGGGACAGTCGTTTTCACCCCTCCACTTT.

This clone was seen only once. The rearrangement links TRBV7-9 to TRBJ1-1; tentatively, D is TRBD1 (6 bases). The CDR3 extends over 15 amino acids. The ends were cut back, 7 bases at V and 0 bases at J, with 15 bases in the middle. Germline loops: CDR1 SEHNR, CDR2 FQNEAQ (reference sequence). Here the CDR3 DNA reads TGTGCCAGCACCCTAGGAGGACAGCTGAACACTGAAGCTTTCTTT. This encodes CASTLGGQLNTEAFF.

This clone occurred a few times. The chain uses TRBV6-6 and TRBJ2-3, with 12 bases matching TRBD1. The V segment lost 6 bases and the J segment 2 bases; nucleotides outside the gene matches: 6. Germline CDR1 is MNHNY and CDR2 is SVGAGI (reference sequence). The CDR3 has 16 amino acids. The CDR3 DNA is TGTGCCAGCAGCACCGGGACAGGGGGCTACACAGATACGCAGTATTTT. It translates to CASSTGTGGYTDTQYF.

The V call is TRBV7-2, the J call TRBJ1-2; maybe TRBD1 (6 bases). Germline V gene lookup returns CDR1 SGHTA and CDR2 FQGNSA. The germline V and J ends were trimmed by 7 bases and 0 bases, with 9 bases remaining between them. The CDR3 contains 13 residues. For the CDR3, the DNA is TGTGCCAGCAAAGGACAGACTAACTATGGCTACACCTTC. It is translated as CASKGQTNYGYTF.

The gene calls are TRBV21-1 and TRBJ1-2; the tabulated D call, TRBD1, remains unverified against the DNA. TRBV21-1 is an annotated pseudogene. This CDR3 is built from 15 residues. This CDR3 is CASSKEMEGARGYTF. The DNA of the CDR3 is TGTGCCAGCAGCAAAGAGATGGAGGGGGCGCGGGGCTACACCTTC.

The chain uses TRBV5-8 and TRBJ1-2; D is ambiguous. V was clipped by 0 bases and J by 1 base, with 10 bases between them. The CDR3 has 15 residues. Germline CDR1 is SGHTS and CDR2 is YDEGEE. The CDR3 bases are TGTGCCAGCAGCTTGGTCGAGGGATTTAACTATGGCTACACCTTC. Protein: CASSLVEGFNYGYTF.

The chain is built from TRBV5-1 and TRBJ2-7, with D possibly matching TRBD1 (6 bases). V gave up 4 bases and J gave up 7 bases, with 21 bases separating them. The CDR3 is made up of 15 amino acids. Germline V CDR1 and CDR2: SGHRS, YFSETQ. CDR3 protein: CASSPPNQGPLEQYF. CDR3 sequence (DNA): TGCGCCAGCAGCCCCCCCAACCAGGGGCCCCTGGAGCAGTACTTC.

The chain carries TRBV6-2 or TRBV6-3 and TRBJ1-5, with TRBD1 as a possible D gene (6 bases). This CDR3 spans 17 amino acids. In germline, CDR1 is MNHEY, CDR2 SVGEGT. V was pared by 6 bases and J by 3 bases, with 21 bases between. CDR3 loop: CASSSPKTGSLNQPQHF. In DNA form, the CDR3 reads TGTGCCAGCAGCTCGCCTAAGACAGGATCCCTCAATCAGCCCCAGCATTTT.

This chain joins TRBV27 and TRBJ1-4; 7 bases agree with TRBD1. Trimming removed 5 bases from V and 7 bases from J; junction bases left unmatched: 7. Germline lookup yields CDR1 MNHEY and CDR2 SMNVEV (reference sequence). The length of the CDR3 is 14 residues. This CDR3 is CASSVQGWGEKLFF. The CDR3 DNA follows: TGTGCCAGCAGTGTACAGGGGTGGGGTGAAAAACTGTTTTTT.

The chain joins TRBV21-1 to TRBJ1-6; the table calls TRBD1, which could not be checked here. TRBV21-1 is a documented pseudogene. The CDR3 length is 15 residues. The CDR3 loop reads CASSKSRDYNSPLHF. CDR3 DNA sequence: TGTGCCAGCAGCAAAAGCAGGGATTATAATTCACCCCTCCACTTT.

Here the CDR3 reads CASSQEAGKAYEQYF. The CDR3 coding sequence is TGTGCCAGCAGCCAAGAAGCAGGGAAGGCCTACGAGCAGTACTTC. The chain combines TRBV14 with TRBJ2-7, with D possibly TRBD1 on 5 matching bases. V was pared by 0 bases and J by 2 bases, with 11 bases between. The CDR3 totals 15 residues. Germline assignment: CDR1 SGHDN and CDR2 FVKESK.

The chain uses TRBV5-4 and TRBJ2-3, with a possible D match to TRBD1 (6 bases). Trimming removed 0 bases at V and 1 base at J, with 12 bases between. The germline gives CDR1 SGHNT, CDR2 YYREEE (reference sequence). CDR3 size: 16 residues. CDR3 amino acids: CASSLEGAGGTDTQYF. The CDR3, as DNA: TGTGCCAGCAGCTTGGAGGGAGCAGGGGGCACAGATACGCAGTATTTT.

The genes are TRBV11-3 and TRBJ2-1; TRBD2 might be the D (6 bases). The CDR3 is made up of 15 amino acids. Trimming cost V 5 bases and J 0 bases, with 11 bases left between them. CDR1 is SGHNT and CDR2 is YENEEA in the germline V gene. This CDR3 reads CASSPAGSSYNEQFF. CDR3 DNA: TGTGCCAGCAGCCCCGCCGGGAGCTCCTACAATGAGCAGTTCTTC.